Each of the 19 T cell receptor beta chains below was sequenced from the same sample in a study of blood T cell repertoires in COVID-19. Sequencing was performed with immunoSEQ multiplex PCR; in TCRdb, only in-frame clones are kept and a portion is missing. The sample shows about 160,000 clones, approximately 90% of them seen only once. Sequenced material: peripheral blood. These receptors came from a woman aged 60-70 years with active or convalescent COVID-19.

The genes are TRBV7-9 and TRBJ2-5; 7 bases are a match to TRBD1. This CDR3 contains 16 residues. Germline lookup yields CDR1 SEHNR and CDR2 FQNEAQ (reference sequence). Germline trimming cut 0 bases from V and 2 bases from J; bases unmatched to any gene: 6. The DNA for the CDR3 is TGTGCCAGCAGCTTAGCGGGCCCAGGGGGTCAAGAGACCCAGTACTTC. Residues: CASSLAGPGGQETQYF.

This clone showed up just a few times. The V and J genes are TRBV6-5 and TRBJ1-2, with TRBD1 as a possible D gene (6 bases). The V end was cut by 7 bases, the J end by 2 bases, with 11 bases between. Germline CDR1 reads MNHEY; CDR2 reads SVGAGI. The CDR3 spans 13 residues. CDR3: CASTTDRNYGYTF. CDR3 DNA sequence: TGTGCCAGCACTACGGACAGAAACTATGGCTACACCTTC.

This rearrangement joins TRBV5-1 to TRBJ1-4; TRBD1 matches at 8 bases. Germline CDR1 and CDR2: SGHRS and YFSETQ. The CDR3 length is 15 residues. Losses at the gene ends were 4 bases for V and 5 bases for J; bases not matched to a gene: 7. In DNA, the CDR3 is TGCGCCAGCAGCACCTCAGGGGGCGCGAATGAAAAACTGTTTTTT. It is translated as CASSTSGGANEKLFF.

The chain carries TRBV28 and TRBJ1-5, with 12 bases identical to TRBD1. The trim removed 6 bases at V and 8 bases at J, leaving 8 bases unmatched. Per the germline V gene, CDR1 is MDHEN and CDR2 is SYDVKM. CDR3 length: 15 residues. CDR3 sequence reads: CASRPGTGGREPQHF. DNA for the CDR3: TGTGCCAGCAGGCCCGGGACAGGGGGCAGGGAGCCCCAGCATTTT.

The rearrangement joins TRBV7-9 to TRBJ2-7; D remains unclear. Trimming left V 3 bases short and J 2 bases short, with 14 bases between. Germline V gives CDR1 SEHNR, CDR2 FQNEAQ (reference sequence). The CDR3 runs to 15 residues. The CDR3 reads CASSFNPPRAYEQYF. DNA for the CDR3: TGTGCCAGCAGCTTTAACCCTCCACGAGCCTACGAGCAGTACTTC.

The chain employs TRBV10-3 and TRBJ2-7, with 10 bases matching TRBD1. In germline, CDR1 is ENHRY, CDR2 SYGVKD. The J segment lost 4 bases and the V segment lost 5 bases, leaving 5 bases of the junction unmatched. The CDR3 spans 14 residues. The CDR3: CAISRQGAGYEQYF. DNA for the CDR3: TGTGCCATCAGTAGACAGGGGGCAGGTTACGAGCAGTACTTC.

Only a few counts were recorded for this clone. The chain has TRBV15 and TRBJ2-3; possibly TRBD1 for D (5 bases). The CDR3 runs 17 residues. Germline values: CDR1 LNHNV, CDR2 YYDKDF (reference sequence). V was clipped by 0 bases and J by 4 bases, with 17 bases between them. The CDR3 sequence is CATSRDRRRDFPDTQYF. CDR3 nucleotides: TGTGCCACCAGCAGAGATCGGCGCAGGGATTTCCCAGATACGCAGTATTTT.

The chain recombines TRBV7-2 with TRBJ2-7; D is perhaps TRBD1 (5 bases). Germline CDR1 SGHTA, CDR2 FQGNSA. V was shortened by 5 bases and J by 6 bases, with 17 bases between the two germline ends. The CDR3 has 14 residues. DNA for the CDR3: TGTGCCAGCAGCCCAGGGTGGGTTCAGGGCGAGCAGTACTTC. Translating it yields CASSPGWVQGEQYF.

The chain employs TRBV5-4 and TRBJ2-2; D unresolved. Looked up from germline, CDR1 is SGHNT and CDR2 is YYREEE (reference sequence). V was cut by 4 bases and J by 1 base, with 8 bases left in between. The CDR3 has 14 amino acids. Written as DNA, the CDR3 is TGTGCCAGCAGCCCCCTAGGGAACACCGGGGAGCTGTTTTTT. Its protein product is CASSPLGNTGELFF.

The chain combines TRBV5-1 with TRBJ1-2; TRBD1 agrees at 8 bases. J was trimmed by 5 bases and V by 4 bases; bases with no gene match: 7. This CDR3 has 14 residues. Germline V lookup: CDR1 SGHRS, CDR2 YFSETQ. Here the CDR3 reads CASSQGTGHYGYTF. Here the CDR3 DNA reads TGCGCCAGCAGCCAGGGGACAGGACATTATGGCTACACCTTC.

This sequence joins TRBV2 and TRBJ1-4, with TRBD1 as a possible D gene (6 bases). Per the germline V gene, CDR1 is SNHLY and CDR2 is FYNNEI. The ends were cut back, 6 bases at V and 0 bases at J, with 14 bases in the middle. The CDR3 extends over 16 amino acids. CDR3 DNA sequence: TGTGCCAGCAGGGACAGAGAGTCGTCAACTAATGAAAAACTGTTTTTT. This gives the protein CASRDRESSTNEKLFF. Looking up the rest from reference TRBV2 and TRBJ1-4 gives the full variable domain: EPEVTQTPSHQVTQMGQEVILRCVPISNHLYFYWYRQILGQKVEFLVSFYNNEISEKSEIFDDQFSVERPDGSNFTLKIRSTKLEDSAMYFCASRDRESSTNEKLFFGSGTQLSVL.

The rearrangement joins TRBV7-2 to TRBJ2-7; 12 nucleotides align to TRBD2. Germline values: CDR1 SGHTA, CDR2 FQGNSA. With 5 bases clipped from V and 7 bases from J, the junction kept 6 bases outside the gene matches. This CDR3 region has 14 residues. DNA of the CDR3: TGTGCCAGCAGCGCGACTAGCGGGGGAGGGGAGCAGTACTTC. It encodes CASSATSGGGEQYF. The complete variable domain, with remaining parts taken from reference TRBV7-2 and TRBJ2-7, reads GAGVSQSPSNKVTEKGKDVELRCDPISGHTALYWYRQSLGQGLEFLIYFQGNSAPDKSGLPSDRFSAERTGGSVSTLTIQRTQQEDSAVYLCASSATSGGGEQYFGPGTRLTVT.

This sequence joins TRBV12-5 and TRBJ2-3; D is possibly TRBD1 (6 bases). The CDR3 extends over 16 amino acids. V was trimmed by 1 base and J by 9 bases, leaving 20 bases between them. Germline CDR1 LGHNT, CDR2 FRNRAP. CDR3 in DNA: TGTGCTAGTGGTTTGGCATCCGGGACATCGAAAAGCACGCAGTATTTT. Its translation: CASGLASGTSKSTQYF.

CDR3 amino acids: CASSLRLAGLDTQYF. The CDR3 DNA reads TGTGCCAGCAGCCTAAGGTTGGCAGGGCTGGATACGCAGTATTTT. The chain combines TRBV5-4 with TRBJ2-3; weak D call: TRBD1 (5 bases). V was shortened by 4 bases and J by 6 bases, with 18 bases between the two germline ends. Germline V gene data show CDR1 as SGHNT and CDR2 as YYREEE (reference sequence). The CDR3 totals 15 residues. Combining the CDR3 with reference TRBV5-4 and TRBJ2-3 gives the whole variable domain ETGVTQSPTHLIKTRGQQVTLRCSSQSGHNTVSWYQQALGQGPQFIFQYYREEENGRGNFPPRFSGLQFPNYSSELNVNALELDDSALYLCASSLRLAGLDTQYFGPGTRLTVL.

Of note for this clone: An end of the junction does not agree with germline; a read error may underlie this. In nucleotides, the CDR3 is TGTGCCGTCAGACCGGGGTCTCCGGTGGAGGAGCAGTACTTC. It codes for CAVRPGSPVEEQYF. The V and J genes are TRBV10-3 and TRBJ2-7; possible D gene TRBD2, 5 bases. CDR3 length: 14 amino acids. Germline CDR1 reads ENHRY; CDR2 reads SYGVKD.

The chain couples TRBV7-2 to TRBJ2-7; the match to TRBD2 covers 8 bases. The CDR3 consists of 15 residues. Germline V gene lookup returns CDR1 SGHTA and CDR2 FQGNSA. V trimming: 1 base; J trimming: 3 bases; junction bases outside the gene matches: 5. The CDR3 DNA follows: TGTGCCAGCAGCTTAGAAGCGGGGGCCTTCTACGAGCAGTACTTC. Its translation is CASSLEAGAFYEQYF.

This sequence joins TRBV15 and TRBJ1-4, with TRBD1 as a possible D gene (5 bases). This CDR3 comprises 17 residues. V was trimmed by 0 bases and J by 8 bases, leaving 19 bases between them. Germline V gives CDR1 LNHNV, CDR2 YYDKDF (reference sequence). The CDR3 region has the DNA TGTGCCACCAGCAGAGACATACCGGGCCCCGGGGGGGAAAAACTGTTTTTT. Amino acid sequence: CATSRDIPGPGGEKLFF.

This clone was counted only a few times. J is TRBJ1-6 and V is TRBV6-6, with D perhaps matching TRBD1 (6 bases). Germline CDR1 is MNHNY and CDR2 is SVGAGI (reference sequence). V was shortened by 2 bases and J by 7 bases, with 12 bases between the two germline ends. The CDR3 has 15 amino acids. CDR3 in amino acids: CASSYNGGENSPLHF. The CDR3 coding sequence is TGTGCCAGCAGTTACAATGGGGGCGAAAATTCACCCCTCCACTTT.

J is TRBJ1-2 and V is TRBV6-5, with TRBD1 matching over 8 bases. CDR1 and CDR2 (germline): MNHEY, SVGAGI. CDR3 length equals 13 residues. Trimming took 6 bases from V and 4 from J; bases not matched to a gene: 4. The CDR3 coding sequence is TGTGCCAGCAGGAATCAGGGGGCCTATGGCTACACCTTC. Translation gives CASRNQGAYGYTF.